This entry lists 28 T cell receptor beta chains sequenced from one sample in a study of blood T cell repertoires in COVID-19. Produced via immunoSEQ multiplex PCR; TCRdb's table is partial and in-frame only. This sample has about 190,000 clones; roughly 84% occur once, and the top ten carry approximately 3%. Sequencing was carried out using PBMCs or T cells enriched from blood (not recorded which). These receptors were obtained from a woman aged 25 to 45 who had recovered from COVID-19.

This clone was seen a single time. This sequence joins TRBV5-6 and TRBJ2-1, with 7 bases that match TRBD2. Germline V CDR1 and CDR2: SGHDT, YYEEEE. The CDR3 extends over 17 amino acids. Germline trimming cut 4 bases from V and 2 bases from J; bases unmatched to any gene: 12. CDR3 protein: CASSLLDGRTPYNEQFF. CDR3 nucleotides: TGTGCCAGCAGCCTATTAGACGGGAGGACGCCCTACAATGAGCAGTTCTTC.

The chain is built from TRBV12-5 and TRBJ2-5, with D uncertain. The V end lost 6 bases, the J end lost 5 bases, and 19 bases lay between the germline ends. The V gene's germline CDR1 is LGHNT and CDR2 FRNRAP. The CDR3 totals 15 residues. CDR3 in DNA: TGTGCTAGTGGCCACACGACGGGTCCCGCTGAGACCCAGTACTTC. This gives the protein CASGHTTGPAETQYF.

V is TRBV19 and J is TRBJ2-1, with D perhaps TRBD2 (5 bases). Germline V gene lookup returns CDR1 LNHDA and CDR2 SQIVND (reference sequence). Trimming pared 6 bases from V and 6 bases from J, leaving 18 bases between. CDR3 length: 15 residues. The CDR3 region has the DNA TGTGCCAGTAGCACCCTCCGGGCGGGTGGCAATGAGCAGTTCTTC. Its translation is CASSTLRAGGNEQFF.

This chain connects TRBV4-1 to TRBJ2-3; a weak D match, TRBD2 (6 bases). In germline, CDR1 is MGHRA, CDR2 YSYEKL. The CDR3 runs 16 residues. V lost 1 base and J lost 3, with 14 bases in between. Here the CDR3 DNA reads TGCGCCAGCAGCCAAGTTGGGGGGAGGCTAACAGATACGCAGTATTTT. Its protein product is CASSQVGGRLTDTQYF.

The V gene is TRBV6-5, the J gene TRBJ2-3; TRBD2 matches 9 bases. This CDR3 spans 13 amino acids. CDR1 is MNHEY, CDR2 SVGAGI, per germline. The CDR3 bases are TGTGCGGATGGCGGGGGGGCCGGGGATACGCAGTATTTT. Translating it yields CADGGGAGDTQYF.

The genes are TRBV28 and TRBJ1-5, with TRBD1 identical over 7 bases. This CDR3 has 14 residues. The ends lost 7 bases at V and 6 bases at J; junction bases unmatched: 9. Germline-derived CDR1 and CDR2 are MDHEN and SYDVKM. The CDR3 sequence is CASNSQTGAQPQHF. In DNA, the CDR3 is TGTGCCAGCAACAGTCAAACAGGGGCTCAGCCCCAGCATTTT. The complete variable domain, with remaining parts taken from reference TRBV28 and TRBJ1-5, reads DVKVTQSSRYLVKRTGEKVFLECVQDMDHENMFWYRQDPGLGLRLIYFSYDVKMKEKGDIPEGYSVSREKKERFSLILESASTNQTSMYLCASNSQTGAQPQHFGDGTRLSIL.

The chain couples TRBV11-3 to TRBJ2-1; TRBD1 aligns across 10 bases. CDR1 and CDR2 from the germline V gene are SGHNT and YENEEA. J was trimmed by 5 bases and V by 3 bases; bases with no gene match: 4. The CDR3 is 15 residues long. In DNA form, the CDR3 reads TGTGCCAGCAGCTTTCCCGGGACAGGGGACAATGAGCAGTTCTTC. Translating gives CASSFPGTGDNEQFF.

The V call is TRBV27, the J call TRBJ2-7, with TRBD1 matching over 9 bases. The CDR3 has 17 residues. Germline values: CDR1 MNHEY, CDR2 SMNVEV (reference sequence). The V segment lost 0 bases and the J segment 2 bases; nucleotides outside the gene matches: 8. The CDR3 DNA is TGTGCCAGCAGTTTATCTACGACAGGGGGGGCCCCCTACGAGCAGTACTTC. This codes for CASSLSTTGGAPYEQYF.

CDR3 protein: CASSWTSGTYQFTDTQYF. As DNA, the CDR3 is TGTGCCAGCAGCTGGACTAGCGGGACTTACCAATTCACAGATACGCAGTATTTT. This chain connects TRBV9 to TRBJ2-3; 12 bases are shared with TRBD2. The CDR3 loop spans 18 amino acids. Trimming removed 4 bases from V and 2 bases from J; junction bases left unmatched: 11. Germline-derived CDR1 and CDR2 are SGDLS and YYNGEE.

CDR3 DNA sequence: TGCGCCAGCAGCTTGTTCCAGGGAGGGGACACTGAAGCTTTCTTT. Amino acids: CASSLFQGGDTEAFF. The V gene is TRBV5-1, the J gene TRBJ1-1; D may be TRBD1 (5 bases). Germline V gene data show CDR1 as SGHRS and CDR2 as YFSETQ. Between the trimmed V and J ends, which lost 1 base and 3 bases, there was a span of 13 bases. The CDR3 consists of 15 residues.

This chain connects TRBV13 to TRBJ2-5; TRBD1 matches at 8 bases. V lost 7 bases and J lost 6; bases outside the gene matches: 13. Germline CDR1 and CDR2: PRHDT and FYEKMQ (reference sequence). The CDR3 contains 15 residues. For the CDR3, the DNA is TGTGCCAGCAACCTCCTCCGGGACAGGCTAAAGACCCAGTACTTC. It translates to CASNLLRDRLKTQYF. The variable domain in full, with the rest retrieved from reference TRBV13 and TRBJ2-5, is AAGVIQSPRHLIKEKRETATLKCYPIPRHDTVYWYQQGPGQDPQFLISFYEKMQSDKGSIPDRFSAQQFSDYHSELNMSSLELGDSALYFCASNLLRDRLKTQYFGPGTRLLVL.

This clone was recorded a few times. The V call is TRBV7-8, the J call TRBJ2-4; TRBD2 is a possible D gene (5 bases). Germline V gives CDR1 SGHVS, CDR2 FQNEAQ. This CDR3 is 17 amino acids long. Trimming removed 2 bases at V and 0 bases at J, with 14 bases between. The CDR3 reads CASSLSQGSLAKNIQYF. CDR3 DNA: TGTGCCAGCAGCTTAAGCCAAGGGAGTCTAGCCAAAAACATTCAGTACTTC.

The chain carries TRBV7-2 and TRBJ2-2; 9 bases agree with TRBD1. Trimming removed 4 bases from V and 5 bases from J; junction bases left unmatched: 11. The CDR3 runs 17 residues. CDR1 is SGHTA and CDR2 is FQGNSA in the germline V gene. CDR3 protein: CASSSRAGTGQTGELFF. The CDR3 DNA reads TGTGCCAGCAGCTCGCGAGCCGGGACAGGGCAAACCGGGGAGCTGTTTTTT.

The chain combines TRBV28 with TRBJ2-3; D might be TRBD1 (6 bases). Germline V gene sequence: CDR1 MDHEN, CDR2 SYDVKM. This CDR3 is 15 amino acids long. V lost 3 bases, J lost 2 bases, and 12 bases lay in between. In DNA form, the CDR3 reads TGTGCCAGCAGTTTCTCCGAGGGGGACACAGATACGCAGTATTTT. It translates to CASSFSEGDTDTQYF.

The chain's CDR3 is CASSEVGADTDTQYF. The CDR3 nucleotides read TGTGCCAGCAGTGAAGTGGGGGCGGACACAGATACGCAGTATTTT. V gene TRBV6-1 combines with J gene TRBJ2-3; a possible D gene is TRBD1 (6 bases). V gave up 1 base and J gave up 2 bases, with 10 bases separating them. Germline loops: CDR1 MNHNS, CDR2 SASEGT. This CDR3 is 15 amino acids long.

The V call is TRBV5-6, the J call TRBJ2-7; TRBD1 agrees at 11 bases. CDR3 length equals 13 residues. The ends lost 2 bases at V and 7 bases at J; junction bases unmatched: 2. Germline V gene sequence: CDR1 SGHDT, CDR2 YYEEEE. CDR3 sequence: CASSFRDRGEQYV. CDR3 bases: TGTGCCAGCAGCTTCCGGGACAGGGGGGAGCAGTACGTC.

This chain joins TRBV7-2 and TRBJ2-5, with 8 bases matching TRBD2. The CDR3 sequence is 16 residues long. CDR1 SGHTA and CDR2 FQGNSA come from the germline V gene. V dropped 1 base and J dropped 5; count of bases not matched to a gene: 9. The chain's CDR3 is CASSLGSGGIGETQYF. In DNA form, the CDR3 reads TGTGCCAGCAGCTTAGGGAGCGGGGGTATTGGGGAGACCCAGTACTTC.

This chain uses TRBV4-2 with TRBJ1-1; a weak D match, TRBD1 (6 bases). CDR3 size: 15 residues. Trimming shortened V by 5 bases and J by 4 bases, and 17 bases separated the two germline ends. Germline CDR1 reads LGHNA; CDR2 reads YNFKEQ. The CDR3 loop is CASSTPPGTTTEAFF. CDR3 nucleotide sequence: TGTGCCAGCAGCACCCCACCCGGGACAACCACTGAAGCTTTCTTT.

The chain has TRBV10-3 and TRBJ1-6; 8 nucleotides agree with TRBD1. The CDR3 length is 15 residues. With 2 bases clipped from V and 10 bases from J, the junction kept 7 bases outside the gene matches. From germline, CDR1 is ENHRY and CDR2 SYGVKD. The CDR3 loop is CAISEGAGGGSPLHF. The CDR3 coding sequence is TGTGCCATCAGTGAGGGGGCAGGGGGCGGATCACCCCTCCACTTT.

This chain links TRBV25-1 with TRBJ2-1; TRBD2 agrees at 9 bases. Germline CDR1 and CDR2: MGHDK and SYGVNS. CDR3 length: 14 residues. V shed 5 bases and J 9 bases; nucleotides not matched to a gene: 8. CDR3 DNA: TGTGCCAGCAGTAGGCGGGAGGGCCTCGTTGAGCAGTTCTTC. The encoded protein is CASSRREGLVEQFF.

The count of this clone is one. The CDR3 DNA is TGTGCCAGCAGTTTATATAAGGGGGGGACTCTTAGGGGGAACACTGAAGCTTTCTTT. Translating gives CASSLYKGGTLRGNTEAFF. The rearrangement links TRBV27 to TRBJ1-1; TRBD1 might be the D (6 bases). Germline loops: CDR1 MNHEY, CDR2 SMNVEV (reference sequence). The CDR3 loop spans 19 amino acids. Trimming took 1 base from V and 1 from J, leaving 22 bases between them.

The chain links TRBV19 to TRBJ1-4, with no clear D. CDR1 is LNHDA and CDR2 is SQIVND in the germline V gene (reference sequence). This CDR3 is built from 15 residues. Trimming pared 4 bases from V and 0 bases from J, leaving 9 bases between. CDR3 protein: CASSRDIATNEKLFF. CDR3 nucleotide sequence: TGTGCCAGTAGTAGAGACATAGCAACTAATGAAAAACTGTTTTTT.

The chain recombines TRBV2 with TRBJ1-6; 8 bases agree with TRBD1. Germline loops: CDR1 SNHLY, CDR2 FYNNEI. Unmatched junction bases numbered 3, after V lost 1 base and J lost 10 bases. This CDR3 has 14 residues. DNA for the CDR3: TGTGCCAGCAGTGAAGAAACAGGGGGGTCACCCCTCCACTTT. It codes for CASSEETGGSPLHF.

The CDR3 region has the DNA TGTGCCAGCAGCCTAGGCGGAATGAACACTGAAGCTTTCTTT. Translation: CASSLGGMNTEAFF. The chain carries TRBV7-2 and TRBJ1-1; D not resolved. V was cut by 5 bases and J by 0 bases, with 10 bases left in between. This CDR3 region has 14 residues. From germline, CDR1 is SGHTA and CDR2 FQGNSA.

The chain carries TRBV9 and TRBJ1-2; 11 positions match TRBD1. Germline V gene data show CDR1 as SGDLS and CDR2 as YYNGEE. The CDR3 runs 14 residues. The V segment lost 5 bases and the J segment 7 bases; nucleotides outside the gene matches: 7. CDR3 sequence reads: CASSSGQGGPGYTF. The CDR3, as DNA: TGTGCCAGCAGTTCGGGACAGGGGGGTCCTGGCTACACCTTC.

The J gene is TRBJ2-7, the V gene TRBV5-1; 14 bases are shared with TRBD2. J gave up 2 bases and V 4 bases, and 8 bases lay outside the gene matches. CDR3 length equals 17 residues. Per the germline V gene, CDR1 is SGHRS and CDR2 is YFSETQ. Here the CDR3 reads CASSPGTSGSNTYEQYF. CDR3 DNA: TGCGCCAGCAGCCCCGGGACTAGCGGGAGTAATACCTACGAGCAGTACTTC.

The chain is built from TRBV7-9 and TRBJ1-2, with 11 bases matching TRBD1. The length of the CDR3 is 17 residues. The germline V gene has CDR1 SEHNR and CDR2 FQNEAQ (reference sequence). V lost 0 bases to trimming and J lost 4 bases; unmatched junction nucleotides: 7. The CDR3 region is CASSLAGTGGFLYGYTF. The CDR3 nucleotides are TGTGCCAGCAGCTTAGCCGGGACAGGGGGATTCCTCTATGGCTACACCTTC. The full variable domain, its missing parts supplied by reference TRBV7-9 and TRBJ1-2, is DTGVSQNPRHKITKRGQNVTFRCDPISEHNRLYWYRQTLGQGPEFLTYFQNEAQLEKSRLLSDRFSAERPKGSFSTLEIQRTEQGDSAMYLCASSLAGTGGFLYGYTFGSGTRLTVV.

The genes are TRBV2 and TRBJ1-2; TRBD1 agrees at 8 bases. Germline V gives CDR1 SNHLY, CDR2 FYNNEI. This CDR3 is 14 amino acids long. The V gene end was trimmed by 4 bases and the J gene end by 4 bases; junction bases not matched to a gene: 5. The CDR3 DNA is TGTGCCAGCAGTGCAGGGGGCCGGGGCTATGGCTACACCTTC. Its translation: CASSAGGRGYGYTF.